One and the same sample provided the 8 T cell receptor beta chains below, sequenced in a study of T cell changes during pregnancy in multiple sclerosis. TCRdb keeps only in-frame clones here, not all; method: immunoSEQ multiplex PCR. The table shows some 71,000 clones, with 90% to 95% occurring only once. The source material was peripheral blood, sampled after pregnancy. The receptors derive from a female donor with multiple sclerosis, enrolled in a pregnancy study.

The chain couples TRBV30 to TRBJ2-7; 8 nucleotides agree with TRBD2. The CDR3 totals 14 residues. The germline V gene encodes CDR1 GTSNPN and CDR2 SVGIG (reference sequence). The V segment lost 5 bases and the J segment 5 bases; nucleotides outside the gene matches: 11. The DNA of the CDR3 is TGTGCCTGGGAACCGGGACTAGGAGCCCACGAGCAGTACTTC. Translated: CAWEPGLGAHEQYF. Filled out from reference TRBV30 and TRBJ2-7, the complete variable domain reads SQTIHQWPATLVQPVGSPLSLECTVEGTSNPNLYWYRQAAGRGLQLLFYSVGIGQISSEVPQNLSASRPQDRQFILSSKKLLLSDSGFYLCAWEPGLGAHEQYFGPGTRLTVT.

The chain combines TRBV6-6 with TRBJ2-2; 7 bases agree with TRBD2. V was pared by 7 bases and J by 3 bases, with 5 bases of the junction left unmatched. This CDR3 comprises 14 residues. The germline V gene encodes CDR1 MNHNY and CDR2 SVGAGI (reference sequence). CDR3 loop: CASTQRGDTGELFF. Here the CDR3 DNA reads TGTGCCAGCACTCAGCGGGGAGACACCGGGGAGCTGTTTTTT.

The chain recombines TRBV5-1 with TRBJ1-1; TRBD1 agrees at 11 bases. Per the germline V gene, CDR1 is SGHRS and CDR2 is YFSETQ. The CDR3 is 13 residues long. V was clipped by 4 bases and J by 10 bases; unmatched bases: 6. The CDR3: CASSPGQGESAFF. CDR3 nucleotide sequence: TGCGCCAGCAGCCCGGGACAGGGGGAATCAGCTTTCTTT.

The J gene is TRBJ2-5, the V gene TRBV23-1, with no clear D. TRBV23-1 is annotated as an ORF whose role is uncertain. V was pared by 0 bases and J by 5 bases, with 4 bases between. This CDR3 contains 12 residues. CDR3 protein: CASSQSEETQYF. The DNA for the CDR3 is TGCGCCAGCAGTCAATCTGAGGAGACCCAGTACTTC.

CDR3 loop: CTLTVSGGYTF. In nucleotides, the CDR3 is TGCACCCTCACAGTTAGCGGTGGCTACACCTTC. The chain carries TRBV1 and TRBJ1-2. TRBV1 is assigned pseudogene status. There are 11 residues in the CDR3.

V usage is TRBV5-1 and J usage is TRBJ2-7; the D is unclear. The length of the CDR3 is 13 residues. The V end was cut by 0 bases, the J end by 3 bases, with 7 bases between. Germline V CDR1 and CDR2: SGHRS, YFSETQ. The CDR3 region has the DNA TGCGCCAGCAGCTTGGACATCCGCTACGAGCAGTACTTC. This codes for CASSLDIRYEQYF.

The chain recombines TRBV6-1 with TRBJ2-4; D may be TRBD2 (5 bases). The V end lost 2 bases, the J end lost 6 bases, and 11 bases lay between the germline ends. The CDR3 has 14 amino acids. Per germline, CDR1 MNHNS and CDR2 SASEGT. The CDR3 bases are TGTGCCAGCAGTGAACGGCAGCGGCCAAACATTCAGTACTTC. Encoded protein: CASSERQRPNIQYF.

The rearrangement joins TRBV11-2 to TRBJ2-5, with 7 nucleotides matching TRBD2. V was pared by 5 bases and J by 2 bases, with 5 bases of the junction left unmatched. This CDR3 has 14 residues. Germline V CDR1 and CDR2: SGHAT, FQNNGV. CDR3 sequence reads: CASSGGGPQETQYF. In DNA, the CDR3 is TGTGCCAGCAGCGGGGGGGGACCGCAAGAGACCCAGTACTTC.